The 9 T cell receptor beta chains given below trace back to one sample, sequenced in a study of blood T cell repertoires in COVID-19. Measured with immunoSEQ multiplex PCR; TCRdb has only the in-frame clones, and not every one. The sample has some 120,000 clones, less than 85% seen once. Sequencing used peripheral blood. These receptors were obtained from a man younger than 45 with acute or convalescent COVID-19.

The rearrangement links TRBV20-1 to TRBJ1-1; D is unresolved. The CDR3 sequence is 12 residues long. V dropped 3 bases and J dropped 5 bases, with 10 bases sitting between them. Germline assignment: CDR1 DFQATT and CDR2 SNEGSKA (reference sequence). CDR3 sequence reads: CSASDRVTEAFF. Written as DNA, the CDR3 is TGCAGTGCTAGTGATCGGGTTACTGAAGCTTTCTTT.

The genes are TRBV21-1 and TRBJ1-6. TRBV21-1 is a listed pseudogene. This CDR3 is 10 amino acids long. The CDR3 sequence is CASSITPLHF. CDR3 DNA: TGTGCCAGCAGCATAACACCCCTCCACTTT.

The table lists this clone with a few counts. The chain is built from TRBV2 and TRBJ1-5; a weak D match, TRBD1 (5 bases). V was trimmed by 3 bases and J by 4 bases, leaving 16 bases between them. The CDR3 covers 16 residues. Germline V lookup: CDR1 SNHLY, CDR2 FYNNEI. The CDR3 DNA sequence: TGTGCCAGCAGTGAGTTCGACAGCATGGGGAATCAGCCCCAGCATTTT. Translated, it gives CASSEFDSMGNQPQHF.

The chain recombines TRBV5-5 with TRBJ2-7; D unclear. Trimming took off 2 bases at V and 3 bases at J, with 3 bases between the two ends. This CDR3 region has 11 residues. Germline lookup yields CDR1 SGHKS and CDR2 YYEKEE (reference sequence). Here the CDR3 reads CASSFGYEQYF. The DNA for the CDR3 is TGTGCCAGCAGCTTCGGCTACGAGCAGTACTTC.

For the CDR3, the DNA is TGTGCCAGCAGCCCCGGACAGGGGACTGAAGCTTTCTTT. Protein product: CASSPGQGTEAFF. The V gene is TRBV12-3 or TRBV12-4, the J gene TRBJ1-1; 9 nucleotides align to TRBD1. This CDR3 contains 13 residues. With 6 bases clipped from V and 5 bases from J, the junction kept 4 bases outside the gene matches.

This clone came up a few times. This chain connects TRBV5-8 to TRBJ1-1; D is unresolved. Trimming shortened V by 0 bases and J by 3 bases, and 12 bases separated the two germline ends. The germline V gene encodes CDR1 SGHTS and CDR2 YDEGEE. CDR3 length: 15 residues. For the CDR3, the DNA is TGTGCCAGCAGCTTGGGGATAGTCGGAGACACTGAAGCTTTCTTT. This gives the protein CASSLGIVGDTEAFF.

The chain combines TRBV19 with TRBJ1-2, with no clear D. The CDR3 has 13 amino acids. V lost 5 bases and J lost 3, with 10 bases in between. Per germline, CDR1 LNHDA and CDR2 SQIVND (reference sequence). DNA for the CDR3: TGTGCCAGTAGTCCTAGCGAGTACTATGGCTACACCTTC. Residues: CASSPSEYYGYTF.

With respect to this clone: Other DNA sequences in this sample translate to the same CDR3. This chain uses TRBV19 with TRBJ1-6; tentative D call: TRBD1 (5 bases). Germline V CDR1 and CDR2: LNHDA, SQIVND (reference sequence). Deletions cut 8 bases from V and 4 bases from J, with 12 bases between. This CDR3 is built from 14 residues. CDR3 bases: TGTGCCAGTGGGGACTCCTCTTATAATTCACCCCTCCACTTT. Amino acid sequence: CASGDSSYNSPLHF.

The chain joins TRBV14 to TRBJ2-1; 9 bases align to TRBD1. Losses at the gene ends were 1 base for V and 7 bases for J; bases not matched to a gene: 8. The CDR3 covers 16 residues. Germline assignment: CDR1 SGHDN and CDR2 FVKESK. The CDR3, as DNA: TGTGCCAGCAGCCAAGCAACAGGGGGCGCACAGAATGAGCAGTTCTTC. Its protein is CASSQATGGAQNEQFF.